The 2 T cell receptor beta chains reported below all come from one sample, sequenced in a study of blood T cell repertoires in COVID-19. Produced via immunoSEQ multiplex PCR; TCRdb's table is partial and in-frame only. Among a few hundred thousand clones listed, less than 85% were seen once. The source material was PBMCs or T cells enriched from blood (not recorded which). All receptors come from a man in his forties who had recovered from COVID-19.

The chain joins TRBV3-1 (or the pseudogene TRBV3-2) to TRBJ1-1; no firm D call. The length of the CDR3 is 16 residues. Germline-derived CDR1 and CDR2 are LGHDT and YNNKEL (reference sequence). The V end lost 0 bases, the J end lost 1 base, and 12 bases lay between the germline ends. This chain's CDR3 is CASSQEARKQNTEAFF. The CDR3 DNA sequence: TGTGCCAGCAGCCAAGAAGCGAGAAAACAGAACACTGAAGCTTTCTTT.

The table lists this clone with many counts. The CDR3 coding sequence is TGTGCCAGCAGCCCCTTATCAGGTTTGAACACTGAAGCTTTCTTT. Protein: CASSPLSGLNTEAFF. This chain uses TRBV4-2 with TRBJ1-1; D is uncertain. The CDR3 is made up of 15 amino acids. Germline CDR1 reads LGHNA; CDR2 reads YNFKEQ. V lost 4 bases to trimming and J lost 0 bases, with 12 bases between them.